This TCR beta chain was obtained from a study of spatial heterogeneity in lung cancer. Study-level background: Sequencing was performed on follow-up PBMC samples when available, collected at a median of roughly two years after resection.

This clonotype came up many times. Described time point: blood at routine non-recurrence follow-up after resection. Sequencing of whole RNA from tumor, nontumor lung or frozen PBMC involved no sorting. Each molecule of TCR cDNA was tagged with one unique molecular identifier. MiXCR, run by TCRdb on the 5' RACE reads, gives a single entry per CDR3 protein. The sample carries 95,000 to 130,000 distinct CDR3 sequences, less than 15% recorded once. Germline-derived CDR1 and CDR2 are MGHDK and SYGVNS. Trimming took 5 bases from V and 6 from J; bases not matched to a gene: 6. This CDR3 has 13 amino acids. The chain carries TRBV25-1 and TRBJ2-7, with TRBD2 matching over 8 bases. The sample consisted of PBMCs, taken at follow-up. The sequence was obtained from a male donor with early-stage non-small cell lung cancer. CDR3 loop: CASSRGLVSEQYF. CDR3 coding DNA: TGTGCCAGCAGTAGGGGACTAGTTAGCGAGCAGTACTTC.